This T cell receptor (beta chain) was captured in a study of long-term antiretroviral therapy in people with HIV. At the survey level, the v3.0 immunoSEQ assay was run. Assay used: immunoSEQ multiplex PCR; TCRdb lists only in-frame clones, some missing. The profile covers some 25,000 clones, with approximately 86% appearing a single time and approximately 16% taken by the ten largest. A minimum of one pre-ART and two post-ART PBMC samples existed for each donor. The sequencing used unsorted PBMCs, collected 1.2 years after starting antiretroviral therapy. The receptor comes from a man in his fifties with HIV.

The CDR3 is CASSLTVANEKLFF. The DNA for the CDR3 is TGTGCCAGCAGTCTGACCGTCGCTAATGAAAAACTGTTTTTT. The chain combines TRBV28 with TRBJ1-4; D is unresolved. CDR1 MDHEN and CDR2 SYDVKM come from the germline V gene. The CDR3 length is 14 residues. Trimming took 5 bases from V and 3 from J, leaving 10 bases between them.